This TCR beta chain was identified in a study of metastatic and nonmetastatic thyroid tumors. This clone was seen many times. Through MiXCR, TCRdb re-clonotyped the PCR reads. The repertoire holds tens of thousands of clones, with more than 20% as singletons. Patients were all untreated before their thyroid surgery. Per germline, CDR1 SGHNT and CDR2 YENEEA. The V end was cut by 4 bases, the J end by 4 bases, with 13 bases between. This CDR3 spans 14 amino acids. This clonotype originated in a female donor with papillary thyroid cancer or a benign thyroid nodule (not recorded which). Some clones in this sample may be carry-over from other donors' samples. The rearrangement joins TRBV11-3 to TRBJ2-5, with TRBD1 as a possible D gene (5 bases). The sequencing sample was made of blood. CDR3 sequence reads: CASSSPGNPETQYF. The CDR3 DNA sequence: TGTGCCAGCAGCTCCCCAGGGAATCCAGAGACCCAGTACTTC.